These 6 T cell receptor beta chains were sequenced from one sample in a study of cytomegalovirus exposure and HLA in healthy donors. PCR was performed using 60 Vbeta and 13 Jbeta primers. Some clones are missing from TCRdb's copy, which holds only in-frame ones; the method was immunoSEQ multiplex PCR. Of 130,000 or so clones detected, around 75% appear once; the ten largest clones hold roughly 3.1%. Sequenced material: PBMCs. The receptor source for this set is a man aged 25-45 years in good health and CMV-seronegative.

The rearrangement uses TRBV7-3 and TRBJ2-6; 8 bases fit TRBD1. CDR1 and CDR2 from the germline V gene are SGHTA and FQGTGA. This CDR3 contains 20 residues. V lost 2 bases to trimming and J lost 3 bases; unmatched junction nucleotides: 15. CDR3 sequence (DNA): TGTGCCAGCAGCTTACTCCCAAGCCGGACAGGGACTGGTGGGGCCAACGTCCTGACTTTC. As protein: CASSLLPSRTGTGGANVLTF. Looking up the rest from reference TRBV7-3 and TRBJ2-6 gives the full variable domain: GAGVSQTPSNKVTEKGKYVELRCDPISGHTALYWYRQSLGQGPEFLIYFQGTGAADDSGLPNDRFFAVRPEGSVSTLKIQRTERGDSAVYLCASSLLPSRTGTGGANVLTFGAGSRLTVL.

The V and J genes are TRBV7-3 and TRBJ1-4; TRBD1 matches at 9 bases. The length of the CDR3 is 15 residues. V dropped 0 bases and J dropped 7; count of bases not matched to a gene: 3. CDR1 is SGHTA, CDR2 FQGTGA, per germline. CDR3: CASSLTGQGAEKLFF. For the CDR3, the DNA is TGTGCCAGCAGCTTAACGGGACAGGGAGCTGAAAAACTGTTTTTT.

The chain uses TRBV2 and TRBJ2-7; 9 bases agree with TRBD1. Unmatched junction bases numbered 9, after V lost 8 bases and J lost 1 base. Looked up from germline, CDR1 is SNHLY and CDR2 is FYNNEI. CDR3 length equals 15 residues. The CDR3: CASRSRGTGSYEQYF. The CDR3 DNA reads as TGTGCCAGCCGTTCAAGGGGGACAGGGTCCTACGAGCAGTACTTC. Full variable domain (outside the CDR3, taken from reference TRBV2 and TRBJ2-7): EPEVTQTPSHQVTQMGQEVILRCVPISNHLYFYWYRQILGQKVEFLVSFYNNEISEKSEIFDDQFSVERPDGSNFTLKIRSTKLEDSAMYFCASRSRGTGSYEQYFGPGTRLTVT.

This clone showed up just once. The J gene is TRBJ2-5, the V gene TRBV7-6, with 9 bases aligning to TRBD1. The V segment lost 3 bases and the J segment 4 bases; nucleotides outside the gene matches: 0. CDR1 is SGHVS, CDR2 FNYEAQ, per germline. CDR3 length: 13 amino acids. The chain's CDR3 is CASSLGQGETQYF. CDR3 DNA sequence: TGTGCCAGCAGCTTGGGACAGGGAGAGACCCAGTACTTC.

The CDR3 DNA is TGTGCCAGTAGTATCCCATGGGGCAGTGAAGCTTTCTTT. It encodes CASSIPWGSEAFF. The V gene is TRBV19, the J gene TRBJ1-1; tentative D call: TRBD1 (5 bases). Germline V gene sequence: CDR1 LNHDA, CDR2 SQIVND (reference sequence). The germline V and J ends were trimmed by 3 bases and 7 bases, with 12 bases remaining between them. The CDR3 runs 13 residues. Full variable domain (remainder filled in from reference TRBV19 and TRBJ1-1): DGGITQSPKYLFRKEGQNVTLSCEQNLNHDAMYWYRQDPGQGLRLIYYSQIVNDFQKGDIAEGYSVSREKKESFPLTVTSAQKNPTAFYLCASSIPWGSEAFFGQGTRLTVV.

The CDR3 coding sequence is TGTGCCAGCAGTGAAAGTCTAGCGGGAGGTACAGATACGCAGTATTTT. Translation: CASSESLAGGTDTQYF. The V call is TRBV2, the J call TRBJ2-3; TRBD2 matches 11 bases. Germline V gene data show CDR1 as SNHLY and CDR2 as FYNNEI. The CDR3 sequence is 16 residues long. J was trimmed by 3 bases and V by 2 bases; bases with no gene match: 4.